This T cell receptor (beta chain) derives from a study of blood T cells in healthy people across ages. In its sample, this clonotype was seen a few times. Its antigen is as yet unknown. The authors ran a second PCR of roughly 6 to 11 cycles using a sample-barcoded 5' primer and a J-beta primer mix. Tags on each cDNA molecule came from a template-switch adaptor with 12 random nucleotides. TCRdb independently ran MiXCR on the 5' RACE reads; one entry per CDR3 protein. The table shows under 2 million distinct CDR3 sequences, with about 35% occurring only once. Trimming removed 11 bases from V and 3 bases from J, with 17 bases in between. The length of the CDR3 is 13 residues. Germline values: CDR1 MDHEN, CDR2 SYDVKM. Study-level findings and limits: Naive CD4+ cell counts and diversity both ran higher in long-lived than in aged donors.

The source of this sequence is a woman in her twenties or thirties in good health. The sequenced sample was blood. The chain carries TRBV28 and TRBJ2-7; no definite D call. The CDR3 reads CAVSPGRIYEQYF. CDR3 coding DNA: TGTGCCGTAAGCCCCGGCAGGATCTACGAGCAGTACTTC.